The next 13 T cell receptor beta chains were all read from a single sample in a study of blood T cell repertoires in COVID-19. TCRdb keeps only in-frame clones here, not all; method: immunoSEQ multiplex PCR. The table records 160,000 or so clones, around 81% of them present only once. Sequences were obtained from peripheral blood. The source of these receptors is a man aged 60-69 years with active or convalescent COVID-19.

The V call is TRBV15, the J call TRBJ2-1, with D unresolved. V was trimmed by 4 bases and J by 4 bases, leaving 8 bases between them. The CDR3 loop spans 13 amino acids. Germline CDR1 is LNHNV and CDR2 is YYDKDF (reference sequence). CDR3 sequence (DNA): TGTGCCACCAGCACAGGCAGTTACAATGAGCAGTTCTTC. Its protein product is CATSTGSYNEQFF. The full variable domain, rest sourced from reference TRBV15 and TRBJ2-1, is DAMVIQNPRYQVTQFGKPVTLSCSQTLNHNVMYWYQQKSSQAPKLLFHYYDKDFNNEADTPDNFQSRRPNTSFCFLDIRSPGLGDTAMYLCATSTGSYNEQFFGPGTRLTVL.

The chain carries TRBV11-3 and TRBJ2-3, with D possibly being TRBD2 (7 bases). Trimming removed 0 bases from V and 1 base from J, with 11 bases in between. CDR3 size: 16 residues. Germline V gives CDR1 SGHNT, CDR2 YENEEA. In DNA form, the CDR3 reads TGTGCCAGCAGCTTAGATCAAGGGGGGGGCACAGATACGCAGTATTTT. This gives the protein CASSLDQGGGTDTQYF.

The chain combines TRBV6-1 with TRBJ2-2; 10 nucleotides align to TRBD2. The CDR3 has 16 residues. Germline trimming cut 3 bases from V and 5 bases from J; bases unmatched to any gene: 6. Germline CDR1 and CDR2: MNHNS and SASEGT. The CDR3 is CASSDGAGGRTGELFF. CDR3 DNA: TGTGCCAGCAGTGACGGAGCGGGGGGGCGTACCGGGGAGCTGTTTTTT.

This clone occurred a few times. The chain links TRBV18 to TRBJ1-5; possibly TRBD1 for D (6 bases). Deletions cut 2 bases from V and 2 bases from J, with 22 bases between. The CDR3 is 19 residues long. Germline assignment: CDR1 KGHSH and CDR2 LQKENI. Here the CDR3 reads CASSPSPDSTAWGNQPQHF. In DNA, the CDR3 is TGTGCCAGCTCACCATCCCCGGACAGCACCGCGTGGGGCAATCAGCCCCAGCATTTT.

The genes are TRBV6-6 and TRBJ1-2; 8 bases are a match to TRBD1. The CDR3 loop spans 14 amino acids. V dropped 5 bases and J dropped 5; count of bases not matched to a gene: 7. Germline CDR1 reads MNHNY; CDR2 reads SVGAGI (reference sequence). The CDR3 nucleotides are TGTGCCAGCAGTCATTACAGGGGGTGGTATGGCTACACCTTC. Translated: CASSHYRGWYGYTF.

CDR3 DNA: TGTGCCAGCAGTTTGGACAGTTCCTACGAGCAGTACTTC. It is translated as CASSLDSSYEQYF. The V call is TRBV2, the J call TRBJ2-7, with D maybe TRBD1 (6 bases). The CDR3 runs 13 residues. The V and J ends lost 5 bases and 1 base respectively, with 9 bases between them. Per germline, CDR1 SNHLY and CDR2 FYNNEI.

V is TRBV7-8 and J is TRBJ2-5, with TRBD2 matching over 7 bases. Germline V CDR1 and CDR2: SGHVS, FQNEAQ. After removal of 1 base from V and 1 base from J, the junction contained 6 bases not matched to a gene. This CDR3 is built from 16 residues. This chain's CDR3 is CASSLGASGIQETQYF. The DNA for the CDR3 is TGTGCCAGCAGCTTAGGGGCTAGCGGTATCCAAGAGACCCAGTACTTC.

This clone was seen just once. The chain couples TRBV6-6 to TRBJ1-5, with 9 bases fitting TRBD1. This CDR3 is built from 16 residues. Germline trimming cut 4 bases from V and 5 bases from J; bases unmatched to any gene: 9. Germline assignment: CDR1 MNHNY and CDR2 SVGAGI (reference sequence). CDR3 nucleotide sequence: TGTGCCAGCAGTTCCCCCGGGACAGGGCAATATCAGCCCCAGCATTTT. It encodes CASSSPGTGQYQPQHF.

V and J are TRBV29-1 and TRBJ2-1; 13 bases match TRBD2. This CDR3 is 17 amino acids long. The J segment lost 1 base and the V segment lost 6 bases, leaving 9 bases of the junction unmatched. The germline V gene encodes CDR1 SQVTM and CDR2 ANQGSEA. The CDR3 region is CSVGGLAGILSYNEQFF. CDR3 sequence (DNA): TGCAGCGTGGGGGGACTAGCGGGGATACTTTCCTACAATGAGCAGTTCTTC.

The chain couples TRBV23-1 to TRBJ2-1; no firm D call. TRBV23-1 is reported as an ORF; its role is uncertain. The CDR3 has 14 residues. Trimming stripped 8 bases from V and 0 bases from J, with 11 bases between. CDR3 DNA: TGCGCCAGCCCCCGCTATAGCTCCTACAATGAGCAGTTCTTC. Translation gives CASPRYSSYNEQFF.

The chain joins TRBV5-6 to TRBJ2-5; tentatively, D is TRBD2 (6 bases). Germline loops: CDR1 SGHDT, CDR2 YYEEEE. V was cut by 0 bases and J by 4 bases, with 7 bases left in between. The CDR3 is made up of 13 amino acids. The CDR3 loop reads CASSLEEGETQYF. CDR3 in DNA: TGTGCCAGCAGCTTGGAGGAGGGAGAGACCCAGTACTTC.

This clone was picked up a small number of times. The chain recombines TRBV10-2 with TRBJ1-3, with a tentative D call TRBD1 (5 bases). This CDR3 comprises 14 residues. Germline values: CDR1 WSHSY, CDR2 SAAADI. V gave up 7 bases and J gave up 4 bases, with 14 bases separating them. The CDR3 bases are TGCGCCAGCACTCAGGGATCGAAAGGAAACACCATATATTTT. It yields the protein CASTQGSKGNTIYF.

For the CDR3, the DNA is TGTGCCACTGCGGGCAGCACCCAAGAGACCCAGTACTTC. This gives the protein CATAGSTQETQYF. The genes are TRBV19 and TRBJ2-5, with a weak D call TRBD2 (5 bases). V was cut by 10 bases and J by 1 base, with 13 bases left in between. CDR3 length: 13 residues. Germline CDR1 and CDR2: LNHDA and SQIVND (reference sequence). Full variable domain (remainder filled in from reference TRBV19 and TRBJ2-5): DGGITQSPKYLFRKEGQNVTLSCEQNLNHDAMYWYRQDPGQGLRLIYYSQIVNDFQKGDIAEGYSVSREKKESFPLTVTSAQKNPTAFYLCATAGSTQETQYFGPGTRLLVL.